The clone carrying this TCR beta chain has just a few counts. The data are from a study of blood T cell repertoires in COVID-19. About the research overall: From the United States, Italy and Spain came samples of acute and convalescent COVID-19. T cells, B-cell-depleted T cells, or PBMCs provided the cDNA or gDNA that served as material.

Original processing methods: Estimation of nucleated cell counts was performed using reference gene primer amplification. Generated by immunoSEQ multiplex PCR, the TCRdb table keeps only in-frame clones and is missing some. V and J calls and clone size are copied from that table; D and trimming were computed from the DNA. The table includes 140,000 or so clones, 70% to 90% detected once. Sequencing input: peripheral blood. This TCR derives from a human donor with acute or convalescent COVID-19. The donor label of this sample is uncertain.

CDR3 sequence reads: CASSEFSQVNQPQHF. The CDR3 nucleotides read TGTGCCAGCAGTGAATTCTCTCAGGTTAATCAGCCCCAGCATTTT. The chain recombines TRBV6-1 with TRBJ1-5, with D unresolved. The CDR3 loop spans 15 amino acids. V lost 2 bases to trimming and J lost 4 bases, with 12 bases between them. The germline V gene encodes CDR1 MNHNS and CDR2 SASEGT.